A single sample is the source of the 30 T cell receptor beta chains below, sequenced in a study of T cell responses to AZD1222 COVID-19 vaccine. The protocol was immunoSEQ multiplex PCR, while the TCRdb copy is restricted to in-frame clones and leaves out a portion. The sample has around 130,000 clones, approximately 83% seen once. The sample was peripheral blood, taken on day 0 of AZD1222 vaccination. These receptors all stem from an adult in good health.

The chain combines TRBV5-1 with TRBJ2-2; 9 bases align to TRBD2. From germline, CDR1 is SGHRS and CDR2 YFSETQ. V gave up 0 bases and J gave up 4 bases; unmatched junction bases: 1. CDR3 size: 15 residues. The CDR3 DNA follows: TGCGCCAGCAGCTTGGATAGCGGGAGCACCGGGGAGCTGTTTTTT. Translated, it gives CASSLDSGSTGELFF. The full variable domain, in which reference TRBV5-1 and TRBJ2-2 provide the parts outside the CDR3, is KAGVTQTPRYLIKTRGQQVTLSCSPISGHRSVSWYQQTPGQGLQFLFEYFSETQRNKGNFPGRFSGRQFSNSRSEMNVSTLELGDSALYLCASSLDSGSTGELFFGEGSRLTVL.

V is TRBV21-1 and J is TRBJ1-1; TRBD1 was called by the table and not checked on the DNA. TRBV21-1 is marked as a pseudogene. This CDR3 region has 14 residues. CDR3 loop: CASSYGTGVFEAFF. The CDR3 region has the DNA TGTGCCAGCAGCTACGGGACAGGGGTATTTGAAGCTTTCTTT.

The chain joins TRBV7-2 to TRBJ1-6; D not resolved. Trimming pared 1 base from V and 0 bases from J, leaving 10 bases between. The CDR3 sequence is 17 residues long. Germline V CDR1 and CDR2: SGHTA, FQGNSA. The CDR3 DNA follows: TGTGCCAGCAGCTTAGTCGGCCAGCGCTCCTATAATTCACCCCTCCACTTT. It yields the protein CASSLVGQRSYNSPLHF. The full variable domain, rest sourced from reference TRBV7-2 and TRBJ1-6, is GAGVSQSPSNKVTEKGKDVELRCDPISGHTALYWYRQSLGQGLEFLIYFQGNSAPDKSGLPSDRFSAERTGGSVSTLTIQRTQQEDSAVYLCASSLVGQRSYNSPLHFGNGTRLTVT.

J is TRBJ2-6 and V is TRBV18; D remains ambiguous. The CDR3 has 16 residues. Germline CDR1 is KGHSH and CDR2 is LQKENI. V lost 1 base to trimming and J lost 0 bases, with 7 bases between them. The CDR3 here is CASSPQGNSGANVLTF. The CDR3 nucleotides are TGTGCCAGCTCACCACAGGGAAACTCTGGGGCCAACGTCCTGACTTTC.

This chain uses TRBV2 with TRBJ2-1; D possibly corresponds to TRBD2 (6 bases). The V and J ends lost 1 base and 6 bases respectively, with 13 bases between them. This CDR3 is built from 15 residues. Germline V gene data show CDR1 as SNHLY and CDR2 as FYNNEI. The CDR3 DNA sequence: TGTGCCAGCAGTGAAGGTGGCGGGATTACCAATGAGCAGTTCTTC. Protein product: CASSEGGGITNEQFF.

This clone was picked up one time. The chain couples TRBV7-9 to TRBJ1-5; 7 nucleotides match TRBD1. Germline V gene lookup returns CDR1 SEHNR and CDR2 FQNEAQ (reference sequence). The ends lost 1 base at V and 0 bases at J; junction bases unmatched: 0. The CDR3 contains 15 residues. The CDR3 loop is CASSLDRGSNQPQHF. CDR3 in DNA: TGTGCCAGCAGCTTAGACAGGGGTAGCAATCAGCCCCAGCATTTT.

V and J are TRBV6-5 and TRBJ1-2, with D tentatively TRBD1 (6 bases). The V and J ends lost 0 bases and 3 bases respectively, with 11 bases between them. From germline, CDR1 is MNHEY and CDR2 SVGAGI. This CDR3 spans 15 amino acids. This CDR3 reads CASSYSPGQYYGYTF. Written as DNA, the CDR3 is TGTGCCAGCAGTTACTCGCCGGGACAATACTATGGCTACACCTTC.

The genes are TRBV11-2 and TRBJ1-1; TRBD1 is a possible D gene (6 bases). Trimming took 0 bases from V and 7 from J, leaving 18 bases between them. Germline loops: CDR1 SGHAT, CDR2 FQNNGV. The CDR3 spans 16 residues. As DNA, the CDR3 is TGTGCCAGCAGCTTAGATTCTAGGGGGGGGAGGAATGAAGCTTTCTTT. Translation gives CASSLDSRGGRNEAFF. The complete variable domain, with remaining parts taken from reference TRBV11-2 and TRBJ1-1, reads EAGVAQSPRYKIIEKRQSVAFWCNPISGHATLYWYQQILGQGPKLLIQFQNNGVVDDSQLPKDRFSAERLKGVDSTLKIQPAKLEDSAVYLCASSLDSRGGRNEAFFGQGTRLTVV.

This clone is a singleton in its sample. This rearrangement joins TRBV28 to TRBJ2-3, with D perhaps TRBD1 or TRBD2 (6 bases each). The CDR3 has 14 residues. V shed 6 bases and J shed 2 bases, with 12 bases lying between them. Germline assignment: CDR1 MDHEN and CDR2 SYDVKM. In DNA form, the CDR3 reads TGTGCCAGCAGCGGGGGCACGCACACAGATACGCAGTATTTT. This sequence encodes CASSGGTHTDTQYF.

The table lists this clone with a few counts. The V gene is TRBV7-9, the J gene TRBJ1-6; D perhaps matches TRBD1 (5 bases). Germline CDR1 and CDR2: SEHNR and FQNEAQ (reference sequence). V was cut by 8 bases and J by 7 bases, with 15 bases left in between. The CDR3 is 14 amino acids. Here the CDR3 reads CASGTGAWNSPLHF. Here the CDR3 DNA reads TGTGCCAGCGGTACAGGCGCGTGGAATTCACCCCTCCACTTT. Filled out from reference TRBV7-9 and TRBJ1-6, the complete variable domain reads DTGVSQNPRHKITKRGQNVTFRCDPISEHNRLYWYRQTLGQGPEFLTYFQNEAQLEKSRLLSDRFSAERPKGSFSTLEIQRTEQGDSAMYLCASGTGAWNSPLHFGNGTRLTVT.

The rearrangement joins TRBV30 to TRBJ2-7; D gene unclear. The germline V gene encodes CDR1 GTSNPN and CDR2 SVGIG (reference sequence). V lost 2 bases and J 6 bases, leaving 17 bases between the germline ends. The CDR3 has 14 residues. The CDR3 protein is CAWSPRSLPSEQYF. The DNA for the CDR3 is TGTGCCTGGAGTCCCAGAAGCCTTCCCTCCGAGCAGTACTTC.

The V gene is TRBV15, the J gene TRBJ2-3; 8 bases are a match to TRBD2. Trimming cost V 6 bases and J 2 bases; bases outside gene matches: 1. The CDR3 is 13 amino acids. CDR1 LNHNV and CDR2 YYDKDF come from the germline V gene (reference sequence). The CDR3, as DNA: TGTGCCACCAGAGCGGGAGCCACAGATACGCAGTATTTT. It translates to CATRAGATDTQYF.

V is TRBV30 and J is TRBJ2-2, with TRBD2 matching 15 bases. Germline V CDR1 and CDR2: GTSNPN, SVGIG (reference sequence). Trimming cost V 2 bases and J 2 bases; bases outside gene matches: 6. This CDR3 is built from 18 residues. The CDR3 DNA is TGTGCCTGGAGTCCACGGACTAGCGGGAGGGTCAACACCGGGGAGCTGTTTTTT. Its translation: CAWSPRTSGRVNTGELFF.

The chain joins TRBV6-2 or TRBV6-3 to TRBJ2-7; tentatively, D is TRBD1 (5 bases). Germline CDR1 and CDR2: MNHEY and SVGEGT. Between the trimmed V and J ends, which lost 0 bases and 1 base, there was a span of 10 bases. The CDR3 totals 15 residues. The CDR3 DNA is TGTGCCAGCAGTTACTCGGGGCAGGCTTCCTACGAGCAGTACTTC. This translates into CASSYSGQASYEQYF.

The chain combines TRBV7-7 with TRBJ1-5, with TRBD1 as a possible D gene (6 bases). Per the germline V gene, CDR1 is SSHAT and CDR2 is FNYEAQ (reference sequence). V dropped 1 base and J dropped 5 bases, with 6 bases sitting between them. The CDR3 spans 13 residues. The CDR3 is CASSLDRDQPQHF. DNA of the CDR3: TGTGCCAGCAGCTTAGACAGGGATCAGCCCCAGCATTTT.

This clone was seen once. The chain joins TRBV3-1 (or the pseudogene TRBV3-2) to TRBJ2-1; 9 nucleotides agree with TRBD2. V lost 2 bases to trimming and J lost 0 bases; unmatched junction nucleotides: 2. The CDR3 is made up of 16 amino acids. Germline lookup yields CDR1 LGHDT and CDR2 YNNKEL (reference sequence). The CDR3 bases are TGTGCCAGCAGCCAAAGAGCGGGGGGCTCCTACAATGAGCAGTTCTTC. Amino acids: CASSQRAGGSYNEQFF.

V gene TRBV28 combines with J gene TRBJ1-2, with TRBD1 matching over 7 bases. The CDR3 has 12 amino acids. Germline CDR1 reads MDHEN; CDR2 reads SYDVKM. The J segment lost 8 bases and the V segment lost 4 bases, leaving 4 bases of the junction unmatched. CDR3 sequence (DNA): TGTGCCAGCAGTTGGCAGGGGGTAGGCTACACCTTC. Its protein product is CASSWQGVGYTF.

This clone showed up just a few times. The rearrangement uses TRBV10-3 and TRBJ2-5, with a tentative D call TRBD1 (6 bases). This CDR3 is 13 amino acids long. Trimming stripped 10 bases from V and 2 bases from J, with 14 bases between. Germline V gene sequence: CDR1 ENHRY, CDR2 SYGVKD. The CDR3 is CATRRDTQETQYF. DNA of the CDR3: TGTGCCACCCGACGGGACACTCAAGAGACCCAGTACTTC.

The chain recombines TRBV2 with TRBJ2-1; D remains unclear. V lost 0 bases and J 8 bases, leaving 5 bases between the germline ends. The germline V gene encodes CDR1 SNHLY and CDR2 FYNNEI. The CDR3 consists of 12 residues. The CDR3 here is CASSEAFDEQFF. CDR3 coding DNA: TGTGCCAGCAGTGAAGCCTTTGATGAGCAGTTCTTC.

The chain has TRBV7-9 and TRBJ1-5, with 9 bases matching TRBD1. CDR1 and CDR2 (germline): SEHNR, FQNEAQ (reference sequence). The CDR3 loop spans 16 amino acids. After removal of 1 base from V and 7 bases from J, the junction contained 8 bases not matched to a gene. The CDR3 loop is CASSLGGQGTFQPQHF. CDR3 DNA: TGTGCCAGCAGCTTAGGGGGACAGGGTACCTTCCAGCCCCAGCATTTT.

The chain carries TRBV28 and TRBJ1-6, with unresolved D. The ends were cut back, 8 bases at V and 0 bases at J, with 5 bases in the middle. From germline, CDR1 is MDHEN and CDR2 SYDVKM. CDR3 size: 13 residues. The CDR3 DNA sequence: TGTGCCAGCGGGAGCTCCTATAATTCACCCCTCCACTTT. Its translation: CASGSSYNSPLHF. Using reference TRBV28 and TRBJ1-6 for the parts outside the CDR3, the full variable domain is DVKVTQSSRYLVKRTGEKVFLECVQDMDHENMFWYRQDPGLGLRLIYFSYDVKMKEKGDIPEGYSVSREKKERFSLILESASTNQTSMYLCASGSSYNSPLHFGNGTRLTVT.

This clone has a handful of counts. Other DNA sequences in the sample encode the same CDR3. Here the CDR3 DNA reads TGTGCCAGCAGTTATTCAGGCTCACCCCTCCACTTT. Residues: CASSYSGSPLHF. The chain is built from TRBV12-3 or TRBV12-4 and TRBJ1-6, with D unresolved. There are 12 residues in the CDR3. V was clipped by 4 bases and J by 10 bases, with 8 bases between them.

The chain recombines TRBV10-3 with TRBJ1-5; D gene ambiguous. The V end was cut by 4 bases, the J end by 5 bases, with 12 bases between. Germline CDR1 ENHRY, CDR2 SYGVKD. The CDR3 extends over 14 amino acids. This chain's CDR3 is CAISGTSTDQPQHF. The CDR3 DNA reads TGTGCCATCAGTGGGACTTCTACAGATCAGCCCCAGCATTTT.

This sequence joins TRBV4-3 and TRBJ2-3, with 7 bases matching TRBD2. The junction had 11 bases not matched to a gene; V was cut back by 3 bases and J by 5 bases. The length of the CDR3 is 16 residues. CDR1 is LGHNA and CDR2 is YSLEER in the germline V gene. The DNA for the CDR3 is TGCGCCAGCAGCCAGGTACGGGGGAGGGCCGGAGATACGCAGTATTTT. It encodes CASSQVRGRAGDTQYF.

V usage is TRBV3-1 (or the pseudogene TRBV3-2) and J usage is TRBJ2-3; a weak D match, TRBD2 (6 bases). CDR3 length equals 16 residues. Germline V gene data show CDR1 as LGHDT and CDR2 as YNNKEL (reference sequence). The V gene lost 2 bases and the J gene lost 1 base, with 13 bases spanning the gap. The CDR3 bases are TGTGCCAGCAGCCAAAACGGGGCTAGCGGCACAGATACGCAGTATTTT. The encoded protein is CASSQNGASGTDTQYF.

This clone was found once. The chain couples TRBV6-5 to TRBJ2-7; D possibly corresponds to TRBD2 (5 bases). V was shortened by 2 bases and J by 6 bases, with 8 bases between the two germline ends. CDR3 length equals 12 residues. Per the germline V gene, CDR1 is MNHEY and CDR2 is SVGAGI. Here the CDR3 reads CASSYGGSEQYF. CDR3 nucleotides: TGTGCCAGCAGTTACGGAGGATCCGAGCAGTACTTC.

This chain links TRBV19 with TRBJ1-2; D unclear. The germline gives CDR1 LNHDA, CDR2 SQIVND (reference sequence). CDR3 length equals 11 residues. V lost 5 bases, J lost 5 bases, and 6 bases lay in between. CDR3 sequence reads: CASSLRYGYTF. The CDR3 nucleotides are TGTGCCAGTAGTCTGCGGTATGGCTACACCTTC. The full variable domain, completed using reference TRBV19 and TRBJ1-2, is DGGITQSPKYLFRKEGQNVTLSCEQNLNHDAMYWYRQDPGQGLRLIYYSQIVNDFQKGDIAEGYSVSREKKESFPLTVTSAQKNPTAFYLCASSLRYGYTFGSGTRLTVV.

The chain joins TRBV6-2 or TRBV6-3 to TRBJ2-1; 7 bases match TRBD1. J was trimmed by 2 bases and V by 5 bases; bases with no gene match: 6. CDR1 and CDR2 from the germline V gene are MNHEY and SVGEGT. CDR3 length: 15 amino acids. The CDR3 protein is CASSKTGPTYNEQFF. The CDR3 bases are TGTGCCAGCAGTAAGACAGGGCCCACCTACAATGAGCAGTTCTTC.

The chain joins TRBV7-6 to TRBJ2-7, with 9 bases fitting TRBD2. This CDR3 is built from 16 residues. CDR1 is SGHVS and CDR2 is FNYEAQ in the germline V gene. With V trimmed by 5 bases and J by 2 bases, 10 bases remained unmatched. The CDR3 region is CASSRLGGGDTYEQYF. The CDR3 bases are TGTGCCAGCAGCAGACTAGGCGGGGGGGATACCTACGAGCAGTACTTC.

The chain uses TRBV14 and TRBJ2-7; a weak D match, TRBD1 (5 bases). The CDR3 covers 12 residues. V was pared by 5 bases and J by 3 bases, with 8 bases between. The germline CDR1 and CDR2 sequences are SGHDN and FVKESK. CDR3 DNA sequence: TGTGCCAGCAGCAGACAGAGCTACGAGCAGTACTTC. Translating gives CASSRQSYEQYF.